A single sample gave rise to the 11 T cell receptor beta chains below, sequenced in a study of blood T cell repertoires in COVID-19. TCRdb keeps only in-frame clones here, not all; method: immunoSEQ multiplex PCR. The sample has around 110,000 clones, 82% seen once. Sequences were obtained from peripheral blood. These receptors were collected from a woman aged 70-85 years with acute or convalescent COVID-19.

V is TRBV29-1 and J is TRBJ2-3; D is possibly TRBD2 (5 bases). CDR1 is SQVTM, CDR2 ANQGSEA, per germline. The CDR3 has 14 residues. V dropped 3 bases and J dropped 3 bases, with 13 bases sitting between them. CDR3 amino acids: CSVEYGGWTDTQYF. The CDR3 nucleotides are TGCAGCGTTGAGTACGGCGGGTGGACAGATACGCAGTATTTT.

V gene TRBV13 combines with J gene TRBJ2-3, with D perhaps TRBD2 (6 bases). The CDR3 has 15 residues. V was trimmed by 4 bases and J by 4 bases, leaving 15 bases between them. Germline V gives CDR1 PRHDT, CDR2 FYEKMQ (reference sequence). CDR3 in amino acids: CASSSLGERADTQYF. The CDR3 DNA reads TGTGCCAGCAGCTCCCTGGGGGAGCGGGCAGATACGCAGTATTTT.

The chain carries TRBV19 and TRBJ1-5; TRBD1 agrees at 9 bases. Trimming cost V 4 bases and J 5 bases; bases outside gene matches: 3. Germline CDR1 LNHDA, CDR2 SQIVND (reference sequence). The CDR3 runs 14 residues. The CDR3, as DNA: TGTGCCAGTAGTAGTACAGGGGGCCATCAGCCCCAGCATTTT. This codes for CASSSTGGHQPQHF.

The gene calls are TRBV6-5 and TRBJ1-1, with D perhaps TRBD1 (6 bases). CDR3 length: 12 residues. The V and J ends lost 11 bases and 5 bases respectively, with 15 bases between them. From germline, CDR1 is MNHEY and CDR2 SVGAGI. CDR3 protein: CAAQGRVTEAFF. Here the CDR3 DNA reads TGTGCCGCCCAGGGGCGGGTGACTGAAGCTTTCTTT.

This chain connects TRBV6-6 to TRBJ2-2, with D hard to call. The CDR3 runs 11 residues. In germline, CDR1 is MNHNY, CDR2 SVGAGI (reference sequence). The CDR3, as DNA: TGTGCGTACGGGTACACCGGGGAGCTGTTTTTT. It translates to CAYGYTGELFF.

The chain links TRBV27 to TRBJ2-3; 10 nucleotides match TRBD2. The CDR3 contains 17 residues. Germline V CDR1 and CDR2: MNHEY, SMNVEV (reference sequence). With 2 bases clipped from V and 6 bases from J, the junction kept 11 bases outside the gene matches. CDR3: CASSLMRLAGVPDTQYF. CDR3 bases: TGTGCCAGCAGTTTAATGCGGCTAGCGGGGGTGCCGGATACGCAGTATTTT.

The J gene is TRBJ2-2, the V gene TRBV24-1, with D perhaps matching TRBD1 (6 bases). The CDR3 spans 13 residues. V gave up 7 bases and J gave up 7 bases, with 12 bases separating them. The germline V gene has CDR1 KGHDR and CDR2 SFDVKD. This chain's CDR3 is CATSQGPGGELFF. The CDR3 coding sequence is TGTGCCACCAGCCAGGGGCCGGGCGGGGAGCTGTTTTTT.

The chain joins TRBV15 to TRBJ2-7, with a possible D match to TRBD1 (5 bases). Trimming took off 1 base at V and 4 bases at J, with 11 bases between the two ends. Germline V lookup: CDR1 LNHNV, CDR2 YYDKDF (reference sequence). This CDR3 contains 14 residues. CDR3 coding DNA: TGTGCCACCAGCAGAGGCCGTGGGGCTTACGAGCAGTACTTC. Residues: CATSRGRGAYEQYF.

This rearrangement joins TRBV18 to TRBJ1-2; 8 positions agree with TRBD1. With V trimmed by 3 bases and J by 4 bases, 4 bases remained unmatched. Germline V gene lookup returns CDR1 KGHSH and CDR2 LQKENI. This CDR3 contains 14 residues. CDR3: CASSPGQDFYGYTF. The CDR3 region has the DNA TGTGCCAGCTCACCGGGACAGGACTTCTATGGCTACACCTTC.

This clone showed up just once. The rearrangement uses TRBV5-1 and TRBJ2-1, with a possible D match to TRBD2 (7 bases). V was pared by 4 bases and J by 1 base, with 21 bases between. The germline gives CDR1 SGHRS, CDR2 YFSETQ. The length of the CDR3 is 18 residues. Here the CDR3 DNA reads TGCGCCAGCAGCCCGGGGGGAACAGGGTATGGTTCCTACAATGAGCAGTTCTTC. Translated, it gives CASSPGGTGYGSYNEQFF.

The table lists this clone with a count of one. J is TRBJ1-1 and V is TRBV5-1, with TRBD1 as a possible D gene (5 bases). The germline CDR1 and CDR2 sequences are SGHRS and YFSETQ. V was pared by 4 bases and J by 1 base, with 8 bases between. The CDR3 runs 13 residues. The CDR3: CASSGQGNTEAFF. The CDR3 DNA follows: TGCGCCAGCAGCGGGCAGGGGAACACTGAAGCTTTCTTT.